This T cell receptor (beta chain) is from a study of lymphopenia after photon versus proton radiotherapy. Overall study results and limits: Under photons, naive T cells and diversity fell while effector/memory populations rose. After lymphocyte nadir, photon-treated repertoires showed oligoclonal expansion, especially CD8+ Temra. A bigger post-nadir fall in TCR diversity correlated inversely with survival time in deceased patients.

The assay was immunoSEQ multiplex PCR, and TCRdb's table has in-frame clones only and misses some. The sample lists around 15,000 clones; about nine tenths were seen once. Remarks on this clone: As yet, its antigen is unknown.

V was cut by 4 bases and J by 8 bases, with 15 bases left in between. The germline CDR1 and CDR2 sequences are SGHRS and YFSETQ. This CDR3 is 14 amino acids long. The chain has TRBV5-1 and TRBJ1-4; D is unresolved. This TCR derives from a woman aged 55-70 years with cholangiocarcinoma. Some clones in this sample may be carry-over from other donors' samples. The source was peripheral blood, collected from a patient treated with proton-based radiotherapy. This chain's CDR3 is CASSPDLSGEKLFF. In DNA, the CDR3 is TGCGCCAGCAGCCCGGACCTATCGGGGGAAAAACTGTTTTTT.